This TCR beta chain stems from a study of blood T cell repertoires in COVID-19. Study context: Both acute and convalescent COVID-19 samples were obtained from the United States, Italy and Spain. Sources were T cells, B-cell-depleted T cells, or PBMCs; the material itself was cDNA or gDNA.

This clone was detected only once. Original data processing: Reference gene primer amplification in the assay estimated nucleated cell counts. The repertoire was sequenced with immunoSEQ multiplex PCR; TCRdb's copy has only in-frame clones and lacks some. Clone size and V and J calls were adopted from that table, with D and trimming inferred from the DNA. The data contain about 100,000 clones, more than 75% of them singletons. This CDR3 is built from 14 residues. Trimming took 7 bases from V and 0 from J; bases not matched to a gene: 6. Germline-derived CDR1 and CDR2 are SQVTM and ANQGSEA. Sequencing used peripheral blood. The clonotype was recovered from a woman in her twenties or thirties with acute or convalescent COVID-19. This chain joins TRBV29-1 and TRBJ2-5; 9 nucleotides line up with TRBD1. CDR3 DNA: TGCAGCGCCGACAGGGGGGATTACCAAGAGACCCAGTACTTC. Protein: CSADRGDYQETQYF.